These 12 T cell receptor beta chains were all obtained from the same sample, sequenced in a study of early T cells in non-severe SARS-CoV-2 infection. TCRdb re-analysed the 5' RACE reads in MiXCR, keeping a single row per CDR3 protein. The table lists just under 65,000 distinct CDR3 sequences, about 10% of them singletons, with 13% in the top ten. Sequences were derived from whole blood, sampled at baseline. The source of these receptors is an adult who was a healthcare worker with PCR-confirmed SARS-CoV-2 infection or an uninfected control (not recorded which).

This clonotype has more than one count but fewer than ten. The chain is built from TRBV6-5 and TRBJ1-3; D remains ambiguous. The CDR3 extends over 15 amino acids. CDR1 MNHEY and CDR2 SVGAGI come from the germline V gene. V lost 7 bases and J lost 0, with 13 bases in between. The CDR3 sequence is CASTRSPSSGNTIYF. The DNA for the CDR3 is TGTGCCAGCACCAGGAGCCCAAGCTCTGGAAACACCATATATTTT.

CDR3 loop: CASKGLEGYSYNEQFF. CDR3 sequence (DNA): TGCGCCAGCAAAGGACTAGAGGGGTACTCCTACAATGAGCAGTTCTTC. The chain links TRBV10-2 to TRBJ2-1; 7 bases agree with TRBD2. V dropped 7 bases and J dropped 0; count of bases not matched to a gene: 9. This CDR3 contains 16 residues. Germline values: CDR1 WSHSY, CDR2 SAAADI.

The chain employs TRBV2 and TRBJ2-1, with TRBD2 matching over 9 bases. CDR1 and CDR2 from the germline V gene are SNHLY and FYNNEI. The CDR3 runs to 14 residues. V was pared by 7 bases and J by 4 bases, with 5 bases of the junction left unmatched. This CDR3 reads CASITSGFYNEQFF. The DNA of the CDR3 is TGTGCCAGCATCACTAGCGGGTTTTACAATGAGCAGTTCTTC.

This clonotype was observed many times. In DNA, the CDR3 is TGTGCCAGCAGCTTAAAGGCCAGGGCTTCCTATGAAAAACTGTTTTTT. This codes for CASSLKARASYEKLFF. The chain joins TRBV7-6 to TRBJ1-4, with a weak D call TRBD1 (5 bases). V was trimmed by 2 bases and J by 6 bases, leaving 16 bases between them. Germline CDR1 SGHVS, CDR2 FNYEAQ. The CDR3 extends over 16 amino acids.

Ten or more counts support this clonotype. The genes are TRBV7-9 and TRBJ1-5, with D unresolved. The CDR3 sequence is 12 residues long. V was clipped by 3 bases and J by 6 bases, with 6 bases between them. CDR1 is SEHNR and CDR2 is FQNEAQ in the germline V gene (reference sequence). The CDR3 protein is CASSFESQPQHF. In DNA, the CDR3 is TGTGCCAGCAGCTTCGAGAGTCAGCCCCAGCATTTT.

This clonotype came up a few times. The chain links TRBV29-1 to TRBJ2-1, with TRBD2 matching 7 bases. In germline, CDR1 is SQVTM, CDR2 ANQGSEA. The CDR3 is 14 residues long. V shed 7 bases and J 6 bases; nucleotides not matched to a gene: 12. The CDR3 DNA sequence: TGCAGCGGTAGTAAGGCATGGGAGGGCAATGAGCAGTTCTTC. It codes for CSGSKAWEGNEQFF.

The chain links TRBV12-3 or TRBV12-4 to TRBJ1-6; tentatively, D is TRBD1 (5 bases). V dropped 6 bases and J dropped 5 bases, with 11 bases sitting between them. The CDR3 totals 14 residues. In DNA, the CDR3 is TGTGCCAGCAGCCGCCGGACACATAATTCACCCCTCCACTTT. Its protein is CASSRRTHNSPLHF.

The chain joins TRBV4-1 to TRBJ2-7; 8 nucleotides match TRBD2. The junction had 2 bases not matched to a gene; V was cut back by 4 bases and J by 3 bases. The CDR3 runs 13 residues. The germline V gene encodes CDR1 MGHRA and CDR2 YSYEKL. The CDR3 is CASSRLAGYEQYF. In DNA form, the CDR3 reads TGCGCCAGCAGCCGGCTAGCGGGCTACGAGCAGTACTTC.

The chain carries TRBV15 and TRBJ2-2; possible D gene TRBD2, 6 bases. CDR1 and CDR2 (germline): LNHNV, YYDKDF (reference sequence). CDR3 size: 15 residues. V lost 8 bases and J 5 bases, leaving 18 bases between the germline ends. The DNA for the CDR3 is TGTGCCACCCGACCCCTCGGGAGTTGGACCGGGGAGCTGTTTTTT. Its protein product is CATRPLGSWTGELFF.

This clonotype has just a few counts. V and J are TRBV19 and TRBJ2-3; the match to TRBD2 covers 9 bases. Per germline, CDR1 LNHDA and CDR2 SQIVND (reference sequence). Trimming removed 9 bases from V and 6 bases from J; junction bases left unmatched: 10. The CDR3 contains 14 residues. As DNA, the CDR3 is TGTGCCAGCCGGACTGCGGGAGGGAGGGATACGCAGTATTTT. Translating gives CASRTAGGRDTQYF.

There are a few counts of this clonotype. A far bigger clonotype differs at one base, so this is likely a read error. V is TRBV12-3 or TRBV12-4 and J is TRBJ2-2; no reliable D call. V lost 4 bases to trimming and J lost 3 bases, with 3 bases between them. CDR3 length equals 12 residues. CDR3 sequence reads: CASSYDTGELFF. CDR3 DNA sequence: TGTGCCAGCAGTTACGACACCGGGGAGCTGTTTTTT.

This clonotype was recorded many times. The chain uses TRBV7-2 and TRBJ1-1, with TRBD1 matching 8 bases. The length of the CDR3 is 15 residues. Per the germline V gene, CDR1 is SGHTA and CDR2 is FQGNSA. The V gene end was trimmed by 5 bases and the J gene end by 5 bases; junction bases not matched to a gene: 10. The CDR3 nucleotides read TGTGCCAGCAGCCCCGGGACAGGCTCGGAAACTGAAGCTTTCTTT. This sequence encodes CASSPGTGSETEAFF.